This T cell receptor (beta chain) was identified in a study of shared clonotypes between healthy human individuals. Findings and limits, study-wide: Generation of non-shared clonotypes was less probable than generation of clonotypes shared by all four donors.

In the original analysis: ImmunoSEQ yielded junction-only sequences lacking quality scores, so filtering differed. The data were produced by immunoSEQ multiplex PCR, yet TCRdb's version contains in-frame clones alone and is incomplete. V and J calls plus clone size are reproduced from that table; the DNA served to infer D and trimming. The sample contains 300,000 to 350,000 clones, less than 85% of which appear only once. V lost 5 bases, J lost 4 bases, and 10 bases stayed unmatched. CDR1 and CDR2 (germline): MNHEY, SVGAGI. The CDR3 contains 15 residues. About this clone: Its antigen is undetermined.

This receptor was obtained from a man aged 30 to 45 in good health. V and J are TRBV6-5 and TRBJ1-1; the match to TRBD1 covers 7 bases. The specimen sequenced was memory CD4+ T cells sorted from blood. The subset is: CD45RA-negative fraction. The CDR3 spells CASSKLQGIGTEAFF. The CDR3 nucleotides read TGTGCCAGCAGTAAATTACAGGGGATAGGCACTGAAGCTTTCTTT.